A selection of T cell receptor beta chains follows, all from one sample in a study of blood T cell repertoires in COVID-19. Libraries were prepared by immunoSEQ multiplex PCR; TCRdb keeps only in-frame clonotypes and omits some of them. The top ten clones hold about a third of a sample with over 8,500 clones, 84% of them seen once. Material for sequencing was peripheral blood. These receptors all stem from a man between 50 and 59 years old with active COVID-19. The CDR3 runs from the conserved cysteine through the conserved F or W. Fields, in order: V gene, CDR3 length, D gene, J gene, clone size, CDR3 DNA, CDR3 protein. D genes are given only for firm matches. Expanded clones get a size class; other rows say once, few or many, or leave the size out.

TRBV7-3	13	TRBD1	TRBJ2-7	.	TGTGCCAGCAGCTGGGGACAGGGAGACGAGCAGTACTTC	CASSWGQGDEQYF
TRBV6-1	15	.	TRBJ2-5	.	TGTGCCAGCAGTGAAGTTAAGTCATCGCGGGAGACCCAGTACTTC	CASSEVKSSRETQYF
TRBV27	12	.	TRBJ1-5	.	TGTGCCAGCAGTTCCCAGAATCAGCCCCAGCATTTT	CASSSQNQPQHF
TRBV29-1	12	.	TRBJ1-2	.	TGCAGCGTTGTTACCCTAAACTATGGCTACACCTTC	CSVVTLNYGYTF
TRBV11-2	15	.	TRBJ2-3	few	TGTGCCAGCAGTCCCTGGGCATTTAGCACAGATACGCAGTATTTT	CASSPWAFSTDTQYF
TRBV5-1	16	.	TRBJ2-5	.	TGCGCCAGCAGCTTGCTGGGGGAGGGGGTATTTGAGACCCAGTACTTC	CASSLLGEGVFETQYF
TRBV28	15	TRBD1	TRBJ1-1	.	TGTGCCAGCAGTTTACTTGGGACAGGGGGCACTGAAGCTTTCTTT	CASSLLGTGGTEAFF
TRBV3-1/TRBV3-2	16	.	TRBJ2-3	.	TGTGCCAGCAGCCAAGATCGAGAGCCAAATCCAGATACGCAGTATTTT	CASSQDREPNPDTQYF
TRBV20-1	11	TRBD1	TRBJ2-7	.	TGCAGTGCGGGACAGGGCCTGGAGCAGTACTTC	CSAGQGLEQYF
TRBV27	16	TRBD1	TRBJ2-3	once	TGTGCCAGCAGTTTATACTTGACAGGGACCGCAGATACGCAGTATTTT	CASSLYLTGTADTQYF
TRBV6-2/TRBV6-3	13	.	TRBJ2-2	.	TGTGCCAGCAGTTACGGGGACTCCGGGGAGCTGTTTTTT	CASSYGDSGELFF
TRBV29-1	14	TRBD2	TRBJ2-1	.	TGCAGCGGAGTTAGAACTAGCGGTTACAATGAGCAGTTCTTC	CSGVRTSGYNEQFF
TRBV27	17	TRBD1	TRBJ2-1	.	TGTGCCAGCAGTCTGACCGCGCGGGTGACAGGGGGGAATGAGCAGTTCTTC	CASSLTARVTGGNEQFF
TRBV3-1/TRBV3-2	16	TRBD1	TRBJ2-3	.	TGTGCCAGCAGCCAGTCAGGGGGCCTAAGCACAGATACGCAGTATTTT	CASSQSGGLSTDTQYF
TRBV27	13	TRBD2	TRBJ2-7	.	TGTGCCAGCAGTTTCGGCGGGAGAAGCGAGCAGTACTTC	CASSFGGRSEQYF
TRBV2	14	.	TRBJ1-1	.	TGTGCCAGCAGTGAGGGGCGAAGGAACACTGAAGCTTTCTTT	CASSEGRRNTEAFF
TRBV7-9	13	TRBD1	TRBJ2-7	.	TGTGCCAGCATACCGGGACAGGGCTACGAGCAGTACTTC	CASIPGQGYEQYF
TRBV5-1	15	TRBD2	TRBJ2-1	.	TGCGCCAGCAGCTGGGGACTAGCGGGAGGGAATGAGCAGTTCTTC	CASSWGLAGGNEQFF
TRBV7-8	17	TRBD2	TRBJ2-7	.	TGTGCCAGCAGCTTAGCGCTAGCGGGAGGGCCGACGAACGAGCAGTACTTC	CASSLALAGGPTNEQYF
TRBV7-6	15	.	TRBJ2-1	.	TGTGCCAGCAGCTTTACAGGGAGCGCCTACAATGAGCAGTTCTTC	CASSFTGSAYNEQFF
TRBV30	15	.	TRBJ1-3	.	TGTGCCTGGGATACCCTGACAGAGGCTGGAAACACCATATATTTT	CAWDTLTEAGNTIYF
TRBV19	14	.	TRBJ2-1	.	TGTGCCAGTAGTCGATCGAGTTTCTACAATGAGCAGTTCTTC	CASSRSSFYNEQFF
TRBV7-6	15	TRBD2	TRBJ2-3	.	TGTGCCAGCAGCCGTAGCGGGATCGGCACAGATACGCAGTATTTT	CASSRSGIGTDTQYF
TRBV30	16	TRBD1	TRBJ1-2	.	TGTGCCTGGAGTCCAGAAACAGGGGGCGAATATTATGGCTACACCTTC	CAWSPETGGEYYGYTF